A single sample gave rise to the 26 T cell receptor beta chains below, sequenced in a study of CD8+ T cells in alopecia areata. RNA was isolated and reverse transcribed to cDNA, the sequencing template. Sequencing used immunoSEQ multiplex PCR; TCRdb keeps in-frame clones, though not all of them. The sample lists 120,000 to 150,000 clones, around 87% occurring once. The source was CD8+ T cells sorted from blood, collected at week 0. These receptors all stem from a human donor with alopecia areata.

The chain joins TRBV21-1 to TRBJ2-1; the D segment call TRBD2 is taken from the table without a DNA check. TRBV21-1 represents a pseudogene. The length of the CDR3 is 12 residues. CDR3 region: CASSKLRARQFF. In DNA form, the CDR3 reads TGTGCCAGCAGCAAATTGAGGGCTAGGCAGTTCTTC.

The chain is built from TRBV29-1 and TRBJ2-7; perhaps D is TRBD1 or TRBD2 (6 bases each). The V gene lost 6 bases and the J gene lost 5 bases, with 14 bases spanning the gap. The CDR3 is made up of 12 amino acids. The germline V gene encodes CDR1 SQVTM and CDR2 ANQGSEA. CDR3 sequence reads: CSVETEGDEQYF. DNA of the CDR3: TGCAGCGTGGAGACGGAGGGGGACGAGCAGTACTTC.

This clone was seen only a few times. The chain employs TRBV6-5 and TRBJ2-7, with unresolved D. Trimming took off 0 bases at V and 6 bases at J, with 9 bases between the two ends. This CDR3 has 13 residues. Germline values: CDR1 MNHEY, CDR2 SVGAGI. The CDR3 bases are TGTGCCAGCAGTTACTCGATAAAGGGCGAGCAGTACTTC. This gives the protein CASSYSIKGEQYF.

Of note for this clone: A read error may produce the germline difference seen at one junction end. The chain links TRBV7-7 to TRBJ2-3; D gene unclear. Germline loops: CDR1 SSHAT, CDR2 FNYEAQ (reference sequence). This CDR3 spans 15 amino acids. The CDR3 sequence is CASSPGPRGTDTQYF. CDR3 coding DNA: TGTGCTAGCAGCCCCGGACCGAGAGGAACAGATACGCAGTATTTT.

The chain couples TRBV12-5 to TRBJ2-1, with 7 bases lining up with TRBD1. The germline V gene encodes CDR1 LGHNT and CDR2 FRNRAP. This CDR3 has 15 amino acids. With 6 bases clipped from V and 3 bases from J, the junction kept 8 bases outside the gene matches. The CDR3 sequence is CASGPGTVNYNEQFF. The CDR3 DNA is TGTGCTAGTGGCCCCGGGACAGTAAACTACAATGAGCAGTTCTTC.

The chain recombines TRBV6-5 with TRBJ2-7; 10 bases are a match to TRBD2. Germline V gene sequence: CDR1 MNHEY, CDR2 SVGAGI. This CDR3 region has 16 residues. With 2 bases clipped from V and 2 bases from J, the junction kept 6 bases outside the gene matches. The chain's CDR3 is CASSYTSSGGAYEQYF. In DNA, the CDR3 is TGTGCCAGCAGTTACACCTCTAGCGGGGGCGCCTACGAGCAGTACTTC.

The chain recombines TRBV4-2 with TRBJ2-3, with 13 bases lining up with TRBD2. This CDR3 spans 17 amino acids. The V segment lost 2 bases and the J segment 6 bases; nucleotides outside the gene matches: 8. Germline CDR1 is LGHNA and CDR2 is YNFKEQ. CDR3: CASSQPWTSGGADTQYF. The DNA of the CDR3 is TGTGCCAGCAGCCAACCCTGGACTAGCGGGGGAGCGGATACGCAGTATTTT.

The chain employs TRBV5-4 and TRBJ2-3; D remains ambiguous. V lost 4 bases, J lost 0 bases, and 18 bases lay in between. Germline values: CDR1 SGHNT, CDR2 YYREEE (reference sequence). CDR3 size: 17 residues. CDR3 sequence (DNA): TGTGCCAGCAGCCCACCTCCGGAAAACCCTAGCACAGATACGCAGTATTTT. Its translation: CASSPPPENPSTDTQYF.

The chain links TRBV27 to TRBJ2-3, with D maybe TRBD1 (5 bases). V was shortened by 6 bases and J by 2 bases, with 15 bases between the two germline ends. The CDR3 spans 15 residues. Germline CDR1 and CDR2: MNHEY and SMNVEV (reference sequence). CDR3 in amino acids: CASRAETAFTDTQYF. The CDR3 DNA reads TGTGCCAGCAGGGCCGAGACAGCGTTCACAGATACGCAGTATTTT.

This rearrangement joins TRBV9 to TRBJ1-2, with a weak D call TRBD1 (5 bases). The CDR3 covers 12 residues. Germline CDR1 reads SGDLS; CDR2 reads YYNGEE. The ends were cut back, 7 bases at V and 6 bases at J, with 13 bases in the middle. CDR3 amino acids: CASGDRPDGYTF. CDR3 bases: TGTGCCAGCGGAGACAGACCCGATGGCTACACCTTC.

The chain carries TRBV2 and TRBJ2-6; D is perhaps TRBD1 (5 bases). The germline V and J ends were trimmed by 0 bases and 0 bases, with 9 bases remaining between them. CDR3 length: 17 residues. Germline loops: CDR1 SNHLY, CDR2 FYNNEI. The CDR3: CASSEADSFSGANVLTF. The DNA for the CDR3 is TGTGCCAGCAGTGAAGCCGACAGTTTCTCTGGGGCCAACGTCCTGACTTTC.

This rearrangement joins TRBV7-2 to TRBJ1-2; D is ambiguous. The V end lost 6 bases, the J end lost 3 bases, and 26 bases lay between the germline ends. This CDR3 region has 18 residues. Germline assignment: CDR1 SGHTA and CDR2 FQGNSA. CDR3 nucleotide sequence: TGTGCCAGCAGAATCCACCTTACAGCAGAGGTTCGAGACTATGGCTACACCTTC. Translation: CASRIHLTAEVRDYGYTF.

This clone appeared a single time. The chain recombines TRBV6-6 with TRBJ2-3; 13 bases agree with TRBD2. Germline V gene sequence: CDR1 MNHNY, CDR2 SVGAGI (reference sequence). The CDR3 covers 15 residues. Trimming took 6 bases from V and 3 from J; bases not matched to a gene: 3. CDR3 in amino acids: CASRRTSGGTDTQYF. The CDR3 DNA is TGTGCCAGCAGGAGGACTAGCGGGGGAACAGATACGCAGTATTTT.

This clone has only a few counts. V is TRBV6-1 and J is TRBJ2-1; D unresolved. The germline V gene has CDR1 MNHNS and CDR2 SASEGT. The V and J ends lost 0 bases and 4 bases respectively, with 4 bases between them. The CDR3 length is 13 residues. CDR3 in amino acids: CASSEADYNEQFF. The DNA of the CDR3 is TGTGCCAGCAGTGAAGCGGATTACAATGAGCAGTTCTTC.

V usage is TRBV10-3 and J usage is TRBJ2-3, with a tentative D call TRBD2 (7 bases). Germline V gene lookup returns CDR1 ENHRY and CDR2 SYGVKD. Deletions cut 10 bases from V and 0 bases from J, with 17 bases between. The CDR3 covers 15 residues. CDR3 sequence (DNA): TGTGCCAGCAGCCGGGGGGCGGGGAGCACAGATACGCAGTATTTT. It codes for CASSRGAGSTDTQYF.

CDR3 in DNA: TGTGCCAGCAGGACAGGGATGACTGAAGCTTTCTTT. Translating it yields CASRTGMTEAFF. The V and J genes are TRBV25-1 and TRBJ1-1; 7 bases map to TRBD1. Germline loops: CDR1 MGHDK, CDR2 SYGVNS. V was pared by 6 bases and J by 5 bases, with 3 bases of the junction left unmatched. This CDR3 is built from 12 residues. The full variable domain, with the rest looked up from reference TRBV25-1 and TRBJ1-1, is EADIYQTPRYLVIGTGKKITLECSQTMGHDKMYWYQQDPGMELHLIHYSYGVNSTEKGDLSSESTVSRIRTEHFPLTLESARPSHTSQYLCASRTGMTEAFFGQGTRLTVV.

The chain carries TRBV27 and TRBJ2-2; 9 bases fit TRBD2. The CDR3 runs 18 residues. Looked up from germline, CDR1 is MNHEY and CDR2 is SMNVEV (reference sequence). Trimming removed 6 bases from V and 4 bases from J; junction bases left unmatched: 15. The CDR3 DNA is TGTGCCAGCAGCCACCCCCTGGGGGGGCGGGAGGGCACCGGGGAGCTGTTTTTT. It encodes CASSHPLGGREGTGELFF.

DNA of the CDR3: TGTGCCAGCAGCACGGGGGCTGCGGGGCCCTACGAGCAGTACTTC. This sequence encodes CASSTGAAGPYEQYF. The chain has TRBV13 and TRBJ2-7; tentatively, D is TRBD1 or TRBD2 (6 bases each). CDR1 and CDR2 (germline): PRHDT, FYEKMQ (reference sequence). This CDR3 is built from 15 residues. V lost 5 bases and J 2 bases, leaving 16 bases between the germline ends. Looking up the rest from reference TRBV13 and TRBJ2-7 gives the full variable domain: AAGVIQSPRHLIKEKRETATLKCYPIPRHDTVYWYQQGPGQDPQFLISFYEKMQSDKGSIPDRFSAQQFSDYHSELNMSSLELGDSALYFCASSTGAAGPYEQYFGPGTRLTVT.

This sequence joins TRBV27 and TRBJ2-6; D possibly corresponds to TRBD2 (5 bases). CDR1 is MNHEY and CDR2 is SMNVEV in the germline V gene (reference sequence). Trimming removed 5 bases from V and 4 bases from J, with 9 bases in between. The CDR3 length is 14 residues. CDR3 coding DNA: TGTGCCAGCAGTCTCCGAGGGGGGGCCAACGTCCTGACTTTC. Amino acids: CASSLRGGANVLTF.

The chain combines TRBV4-2 with TRBJ2-7, with D possibly matching TRBD2 (6 bases). Germline lookup yields CDR1 LGHNA and CDR2 YNFKEQ. The CDR3 totals 16 residues. V was pared by 0 bases and J by 1 base, with 13 bases between. This chain's CDR3 is CASSQDLGDSSYEQYF. CDR3 sequence (DNA): TGTGCCAGCAGCCAAGATCTTGGGGACTCATCCTACGAGCAGTACTTC.

This chain uses TRBV11-2 with TRBJ2-7, with unresolved D. There are 16 residues in the CDR3. Germline CDR1 is SGHAT and CDR2 is FQNNGV. The V end lost 1 base, the J end lost 0 bases, and 13 bases lay between the germline ends. This CDR3 reads CASSLGPRPSSYEQYF. The CDR3 DNA follows: TGTGCCAGCAGCTTAGGACCTCGTCCAAGCTCCTACGAGCAGTACTTC.

The chain is built from TRBV19 and TRBJ2-7, with 12 bases fitting TRBD1. V lost 5 bases and J lost 3; bases outside the gene matches: 5. This CDR3 spans 15 amino acids. Germline V gene sequence: CDR1 LNHDA, CDR2 SQIVND (reference sequence). CDR3 nucleotide sequence: TGTGCCAGTAGTGCCGGGACAGGGGGCTTCTACGAGCAGTACTTC. It codes for CASSAGTGGFYEQYF.

V and J are TRBV9 and TRBJ2-1; D is possibly TRBD2 (5 bases). Germline loops: CDR1 SGDLS, CDR2 YYNGEE. The CDR3 spans 15 residues. Trimming shortened V by 2 bases and J by 3 bases, and 12 bases separated the two germline ends. The CDR3 DNA sequence: TGTGCCAGCAGCGTTTACGACGGGGTCTACAATGAGCAGTTCTTC. Protein sequence: CASSVYDGVYNEQFF.

The chain uses TRBV27 and TRBJ2-1; D ambiguous. The length of the CDR3 is 16 residues. Between the trimmed V and J ends, which lost 3 bases and 0 bases, there was a span of 12 bases. Per germline, CDR1 MNHEY and CDR2 SMNVEV (reference sequence). CDR3 in DNA: TGTGCCAGCAGTTTCGGTTCATTGAGCTCCTACAATGAGCAGTTCTTC. It translates to CASSFGSLSSYNEQFF.

This rearrangement joins TRBV29-1 to TRBJ2-1, with D maybe TRBD2 (6 bases). Germline V lookup: CDR1 SQVTM, CDR2 ANQGSEA. The CDR3 has 13 amino acids. V was cut by 4 bases and J by 6 bases, with 13 bases left in between. The CDR3 bases are TGCAGCGTTGTTCCCGGGGGTGGCAATGAGCAGTTCTTC. This gives the protein CSVVPGGGNEQFF.

The V gene is TRBV29-1, the J gene TRBJ2-7; 9 positions match TRBD2. V was clipped by 1 base and J by 7 bases; unmatched bases: 11. This CDR3 comprises 15 residues. CDR1 is SQVTM, CDR2 ANQGSEA, per germline. CDR3 DNA: TGCAGCGTTGAAGGAGGGGTAGCGGGAGAGGGAGAGCAGTACTTC. Its translation is CSVEGGVAGEGEQYF.